What follows are 6 T cell receptor beta chains derived from one specimen sequenced in a study of radiotherapy plus CTLA-4 blockade in lung cancer. Here immunoSEQ multiplex PCR was the method, and the copy in TCRdb shows in-frame clones only, minus some. The repertoire holds 95,000 to 150,000 clones, with 70% to 90% as singletons. The input for sequencing was peripheral blood, taken from a patient treated with radiotherapy plus ipilimumab. These receptors were taken from a human donor with non-small cell lung cancer that progressed on radiotherapy plus ipilimumab.

This rearrangement joins TRBV7-9 to TRBJ2-5, with 8 bases that match TRBD2. The CDR3 length is 15 residues. The junction had 10 bases not matched to a gene; V was cut back by 5 bases and J by 5 bases. In germline, CDR1 is SEHNR, CDR2 FQNEAQ (reference sequence). CDR3 amino acids: CASSPRAGAVETQYF. CDR3 nucleotides: TGTGCCAGCAGCCCGCGAGCGGGAGCGGTGGAGACCCAGTACTTC.

This rearrangement joins TRBV7-8 to TRBJ2-7, with 11 bases lining up with TRBD2. This CDR3 region has 15 residues. The germline V gene encodes CDR1 SGHVS and CDR2 FQNEAQ. J gave up 3 bases and V 1 base, and 2 bases lay outside the gene matches. The CDR3 bases are TGTGCCAGCAGCTTAGTTAGCGGGAGGGGCTACGAGCAGTACTTC. Translation gives CASSLVSGRGYEQYF.

The J gene is TRBJ2-1, the V gene TRBV7-6; D unresolved. The CDR3 totals 13 residues. V lost 4 bases to trimming and J lost 9 bases, with 13 bases between them. Looked up from germline, CDR1 is SGHVS and CDR2 is FNYEAQ. The chain's CDR3 is CASSSIVVGEQFF. For the CDR3, the DNA is TGTGCCAGCAGCTCGATAGTCGTTGGTGAGCAGTTCTTC.

This chain uses TRBV6-5 with TRBJ2-7, with 7 bases lining up with TRBD1. CDR3 length equals 13 residues. Unmatched junction bases numbered 4, after V lost 5 bases and J lost 3 bases. CDR1 and CDR2 from the germline V gene are MNHEY and SVGAGI. The CDR3: CASSVGGLYEQYF. CDR3 DNA: TGTGCCAGCAGTGTAGGGGGCCTCTACGAGCAGTACTTC.

The chain is built from TRBV6-6 and TRBJ1-1, with D perhaps matching TRBD1 (5 bases). V was cut by 6 bases and J by 1 base, with 12 bases left in between. The CDR3 runs to 14 residues. Looked up from germline, CDR1 is MNHNY and CDR2 is SVGAGI (reference sequence). This chain's CDR3 is CASRLDRENTEAFF. CDR3 bases: TGTGCCAGCAGACTTGACAGAGAGAACACTGAAGCTTTCTTT.

This rearrangement joins TRBV6-5 to TRBJ1-3, with no clear D. Germline assignment: CDR1 MNHEY and CDR2 SVGAGI. This CDR3 is 14 amino acids long. V gave up 8 bases and J gave up 2 bases, with 13 bases separating them. The CDR3 is CASAKGGTGNTIYF. The CDR3 DNA sequence: TGTGCCAGCGCTAAGGGAGGGACTGGAAACACCATATATTTT.